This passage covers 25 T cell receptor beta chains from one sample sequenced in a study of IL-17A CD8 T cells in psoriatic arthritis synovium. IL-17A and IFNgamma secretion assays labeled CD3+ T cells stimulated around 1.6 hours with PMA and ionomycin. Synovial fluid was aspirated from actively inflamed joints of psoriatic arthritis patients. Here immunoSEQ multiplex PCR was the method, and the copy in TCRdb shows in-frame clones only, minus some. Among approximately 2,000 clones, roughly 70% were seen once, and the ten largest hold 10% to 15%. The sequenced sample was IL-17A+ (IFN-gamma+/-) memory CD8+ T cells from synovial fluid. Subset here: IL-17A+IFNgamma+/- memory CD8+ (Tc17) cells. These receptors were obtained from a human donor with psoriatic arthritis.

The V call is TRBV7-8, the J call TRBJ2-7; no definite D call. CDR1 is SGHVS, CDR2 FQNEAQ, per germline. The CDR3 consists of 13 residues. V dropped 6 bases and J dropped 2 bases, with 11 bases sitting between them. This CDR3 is CASSVGGTYEQYF. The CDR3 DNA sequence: TGTGCCAGCAGTGTGGGCGGTACCTACGAGCAGTACTTC. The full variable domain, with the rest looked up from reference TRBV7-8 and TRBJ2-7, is GAGVSQSPRYKVAKRGQDVALRCDPISGHVSLFWYQQALGQGPEFLTYFQNEAQLDKSGLPSDRFFAERPEGSVSTLKIQRTQQEDSAVYLCASSVGGTYEQYFGPGTRLTVT.

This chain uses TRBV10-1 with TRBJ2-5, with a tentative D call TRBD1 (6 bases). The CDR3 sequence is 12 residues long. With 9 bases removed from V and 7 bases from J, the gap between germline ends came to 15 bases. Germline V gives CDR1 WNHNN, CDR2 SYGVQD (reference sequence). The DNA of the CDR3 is TGCGCCAGACCTTCTGGGACAAGGACCCAGTACTTC. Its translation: CARPSGTRTQYF.

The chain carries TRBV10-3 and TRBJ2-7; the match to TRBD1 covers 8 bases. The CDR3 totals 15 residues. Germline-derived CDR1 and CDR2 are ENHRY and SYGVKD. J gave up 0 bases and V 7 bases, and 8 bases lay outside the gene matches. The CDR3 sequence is CAINPGGISSYEQYF. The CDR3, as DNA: TGTGCCATCAACCCAGGGGGCATCTCCTCCTACGAGCAGTACTTC.

The CDR3 DNA sequence: TGCGCCAGCAGCCAAGATTTTGGTCGGCGCTCCACTGGGGCCAACGTCCTGACTTTC. Translation: CASSQDFGRRSTGANVLTF. The chain is built from TRBV4-3 and TRBJ2-6; D uncertain. V lost 0 bases and J lost 2, with 17 bases in between. Looked up from germline, CDR1 is LGHNA and CDR2 is YSLEER. This CDR3 contains 19 residues.

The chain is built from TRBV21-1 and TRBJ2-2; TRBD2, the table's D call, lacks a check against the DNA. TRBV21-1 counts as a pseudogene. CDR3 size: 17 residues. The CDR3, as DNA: TGTGCCAGCAGCAATCCTCCTAGCGGGACGAACACCGGGGAGCTGTTTTTT. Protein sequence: CASSNPPSGTNTGELFF.

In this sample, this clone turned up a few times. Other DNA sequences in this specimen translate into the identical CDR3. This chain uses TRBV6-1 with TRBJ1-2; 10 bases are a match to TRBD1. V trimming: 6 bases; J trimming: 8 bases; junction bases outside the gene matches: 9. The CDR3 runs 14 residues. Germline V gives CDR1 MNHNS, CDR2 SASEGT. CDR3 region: CASRERQGALGYTF. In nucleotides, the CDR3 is TGTGCCAGCAGGGAAAGACAGGGGGCTCTCGGCTACACCTTC.

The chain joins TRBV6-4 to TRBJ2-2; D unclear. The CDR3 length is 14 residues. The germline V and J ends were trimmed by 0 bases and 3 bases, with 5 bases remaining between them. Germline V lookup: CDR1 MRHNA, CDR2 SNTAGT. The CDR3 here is CASSDSLDTGELFF. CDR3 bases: TGTGCCAGCAGTGACTCGCTAGACACCGGGGAGCTGTTTTTT.

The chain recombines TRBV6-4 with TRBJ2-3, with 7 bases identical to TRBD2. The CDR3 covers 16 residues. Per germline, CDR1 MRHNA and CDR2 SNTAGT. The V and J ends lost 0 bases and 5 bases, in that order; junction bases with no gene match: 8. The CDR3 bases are TGTGCCAGCAGTGACTCGGAGGGAGGGCCGATAGATACGCAGTATTTT. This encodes CASSDSEGGPIDTQYF.

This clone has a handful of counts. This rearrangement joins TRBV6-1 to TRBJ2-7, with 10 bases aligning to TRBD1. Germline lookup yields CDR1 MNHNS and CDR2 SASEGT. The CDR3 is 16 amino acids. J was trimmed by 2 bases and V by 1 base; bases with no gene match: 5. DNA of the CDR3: TGTGCCAGCAGTGAAGACGAGGGGACAGGGGCCTACGAGCAGTACTTC. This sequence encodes CASSEDEGTGAYEQYF.

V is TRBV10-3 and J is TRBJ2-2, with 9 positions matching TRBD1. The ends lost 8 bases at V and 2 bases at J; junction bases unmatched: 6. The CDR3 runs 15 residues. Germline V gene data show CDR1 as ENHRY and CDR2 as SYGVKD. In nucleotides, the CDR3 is TGTGCCATCTTACGACAGGGGGTAAACACCGGGGAGCTGTTTTTT. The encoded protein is CAILRQGVNTGELFF.

CDR3 in DNA: TGCGCCAGCAGGGATAGCGGGGTAAACAATGAGCAGTTCTTC. Its translation is CASRDSGVNNEQFF. The V gene is TRBV5-1, the J gene TRBJ2-1, with 8 bases lining up with TRBD2. Germline assignment: CDR1 SGHRS and CDR2 YFSETQ. The CDR3 sequence is 14 residues long. The V and J ends lost 5 bases and 5 bases, in that order; junction bases with no gene match: 6.

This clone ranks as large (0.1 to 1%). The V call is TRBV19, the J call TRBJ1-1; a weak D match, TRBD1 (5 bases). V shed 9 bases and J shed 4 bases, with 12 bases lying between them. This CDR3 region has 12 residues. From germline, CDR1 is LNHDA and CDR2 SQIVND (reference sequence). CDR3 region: CASQMGPTEAFF. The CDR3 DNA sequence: TGTGCCAGCCAAATGGGGCCCACTGAAGCTTTCTTT.

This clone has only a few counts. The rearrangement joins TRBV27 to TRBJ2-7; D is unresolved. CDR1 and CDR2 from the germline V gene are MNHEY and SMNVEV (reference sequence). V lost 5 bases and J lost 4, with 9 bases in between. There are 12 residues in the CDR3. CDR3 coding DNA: TGTGCCAGCAGTAGTAGTGGTTACGAGCAGTACTTC. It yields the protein CASSSSGYEQYF.

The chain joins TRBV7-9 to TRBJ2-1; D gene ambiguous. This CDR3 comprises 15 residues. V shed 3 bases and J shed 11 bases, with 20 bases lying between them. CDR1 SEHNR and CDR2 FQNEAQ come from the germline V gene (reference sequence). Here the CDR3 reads CASSFSLAARDKQFF. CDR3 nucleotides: TGTGCCAGCAGCTTTAGTCTCGCAGCGCGAGATAAGCAGTTCTTC.

The DNA for the CDR3 is TGCGCCAGCAGCCGGGACACGACCTACGAGCAGTACTTC. Its translation: CASSRDTTYEQYF. This chain uses TRBV5-1 with TRBJ2-7; the D gene is possibly TRBD1 (6 bases). CDR1 SGHRS and CDR2 YFSETQ come from the germline V gene. Trimming took off 4 bases at V and 2 bases at J, with 10 bases between the two ends. This CDR3 spans 13 amino acids.

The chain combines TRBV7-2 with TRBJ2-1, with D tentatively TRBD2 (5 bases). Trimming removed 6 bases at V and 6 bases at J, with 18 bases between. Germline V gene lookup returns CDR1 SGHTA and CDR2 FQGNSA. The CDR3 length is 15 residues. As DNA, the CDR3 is TGTGCCAGCAGTGCTAGTTGGGAGTCGTTCAATGAGCAGTTCTTC. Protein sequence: CASSASWESFNEQFF.

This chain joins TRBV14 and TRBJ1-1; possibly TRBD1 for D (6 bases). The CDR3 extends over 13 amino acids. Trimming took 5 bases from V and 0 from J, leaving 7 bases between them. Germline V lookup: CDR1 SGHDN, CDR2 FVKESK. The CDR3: CASSAGVNTEAFF. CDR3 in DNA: TGTGCCAGCAGCGCAGGGGTGAACACTGAAGCTTTCTTT.

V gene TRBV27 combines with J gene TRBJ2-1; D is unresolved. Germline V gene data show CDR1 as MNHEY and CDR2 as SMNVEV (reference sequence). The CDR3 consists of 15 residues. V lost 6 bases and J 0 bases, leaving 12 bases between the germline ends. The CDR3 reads CASSPYSSSYNEQFF. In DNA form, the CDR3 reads TGTGCCAGCAGCCCTTATTCGAGCTCCTACAATGAGCAGTTCTTC.

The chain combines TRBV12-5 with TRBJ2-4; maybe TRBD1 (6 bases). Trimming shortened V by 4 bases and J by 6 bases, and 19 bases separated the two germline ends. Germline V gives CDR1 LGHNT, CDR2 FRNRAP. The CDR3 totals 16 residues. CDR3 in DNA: TGTGCTAGTGGTTCACCGCTCACAGGGTTAGGAAACATTCAGTACTTC. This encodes CASGSPLTGLGNIQYF.

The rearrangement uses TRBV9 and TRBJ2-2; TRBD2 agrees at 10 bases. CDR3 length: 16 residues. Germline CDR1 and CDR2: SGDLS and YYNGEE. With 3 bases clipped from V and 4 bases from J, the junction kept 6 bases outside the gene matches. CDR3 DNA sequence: TGTGCCAGCAGCGCGGCTAGCGGGAGTCCCACCGGGGAGCTGTTTTTT. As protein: CASSAASGSPTGELFF.

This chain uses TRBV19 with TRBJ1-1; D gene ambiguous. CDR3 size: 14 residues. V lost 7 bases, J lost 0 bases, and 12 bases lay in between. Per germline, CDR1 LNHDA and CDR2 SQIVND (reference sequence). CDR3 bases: TGTGCCAGTACCCAGACAACCATGAACACTGAAGCTTTCTTT. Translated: CASTQTTMNTEAFF.

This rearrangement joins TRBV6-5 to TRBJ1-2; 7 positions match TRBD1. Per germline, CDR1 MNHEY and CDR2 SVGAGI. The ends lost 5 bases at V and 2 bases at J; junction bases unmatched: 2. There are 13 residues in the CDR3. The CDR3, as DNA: TGTGCCAGCAGTGGGACAGAGAACTATGGCTACACCTTC. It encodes CASSGTENYGYTF.

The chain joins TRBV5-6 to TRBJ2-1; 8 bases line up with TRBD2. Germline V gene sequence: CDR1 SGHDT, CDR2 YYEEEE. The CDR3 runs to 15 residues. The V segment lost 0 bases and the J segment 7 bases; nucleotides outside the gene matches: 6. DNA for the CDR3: TGTGCCAGCAGCTTGGAACTAGCGGCAGGGAATGAGCAGTTCTTC. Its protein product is CASSLELAAGNEQFF.

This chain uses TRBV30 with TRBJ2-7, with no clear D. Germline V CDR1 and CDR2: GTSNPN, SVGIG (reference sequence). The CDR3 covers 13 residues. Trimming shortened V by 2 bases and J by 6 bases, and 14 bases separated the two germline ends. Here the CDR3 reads CAWSPRALREQYV. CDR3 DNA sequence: TGTGCCTGGAGTCCCCGAGCCCTGCGCGAGCAGTACGTC.

The CDR3 coding sequence is TGTGCCAGCAGCCGGGACAGTGAAACAGATGAGCAGTTCTTC. It translates to CASSRDSETDEQFF. J is TRBJ2-1 and V is TRBV6-4; 7 bases are shared with TRBD1. In germline, CDR1 is MRHNA, CDR2 SNTAGT. This CDR3 comprises 14 residues. V gave up 6 bases and J gave up 8 bases; unmatched junction bases: 10.